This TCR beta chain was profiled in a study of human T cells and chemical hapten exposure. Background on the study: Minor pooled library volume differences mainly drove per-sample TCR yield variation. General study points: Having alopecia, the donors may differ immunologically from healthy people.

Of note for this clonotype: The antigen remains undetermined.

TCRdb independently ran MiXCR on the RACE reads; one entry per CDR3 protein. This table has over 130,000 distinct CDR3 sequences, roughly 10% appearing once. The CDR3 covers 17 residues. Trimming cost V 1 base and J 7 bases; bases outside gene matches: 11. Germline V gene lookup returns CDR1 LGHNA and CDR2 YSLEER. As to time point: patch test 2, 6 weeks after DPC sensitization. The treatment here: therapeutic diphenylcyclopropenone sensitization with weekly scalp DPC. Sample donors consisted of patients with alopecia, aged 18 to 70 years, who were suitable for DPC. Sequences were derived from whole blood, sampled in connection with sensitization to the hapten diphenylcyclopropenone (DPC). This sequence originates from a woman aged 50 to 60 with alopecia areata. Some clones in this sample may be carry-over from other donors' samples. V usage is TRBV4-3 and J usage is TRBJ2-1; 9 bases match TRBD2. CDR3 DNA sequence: TGCGCCAGCAGCCAAGCAGGGGCGGGAGGGCCTCTAAATGAGCAGTTCTTC. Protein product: CASSQAGAGGPLNEQFF.